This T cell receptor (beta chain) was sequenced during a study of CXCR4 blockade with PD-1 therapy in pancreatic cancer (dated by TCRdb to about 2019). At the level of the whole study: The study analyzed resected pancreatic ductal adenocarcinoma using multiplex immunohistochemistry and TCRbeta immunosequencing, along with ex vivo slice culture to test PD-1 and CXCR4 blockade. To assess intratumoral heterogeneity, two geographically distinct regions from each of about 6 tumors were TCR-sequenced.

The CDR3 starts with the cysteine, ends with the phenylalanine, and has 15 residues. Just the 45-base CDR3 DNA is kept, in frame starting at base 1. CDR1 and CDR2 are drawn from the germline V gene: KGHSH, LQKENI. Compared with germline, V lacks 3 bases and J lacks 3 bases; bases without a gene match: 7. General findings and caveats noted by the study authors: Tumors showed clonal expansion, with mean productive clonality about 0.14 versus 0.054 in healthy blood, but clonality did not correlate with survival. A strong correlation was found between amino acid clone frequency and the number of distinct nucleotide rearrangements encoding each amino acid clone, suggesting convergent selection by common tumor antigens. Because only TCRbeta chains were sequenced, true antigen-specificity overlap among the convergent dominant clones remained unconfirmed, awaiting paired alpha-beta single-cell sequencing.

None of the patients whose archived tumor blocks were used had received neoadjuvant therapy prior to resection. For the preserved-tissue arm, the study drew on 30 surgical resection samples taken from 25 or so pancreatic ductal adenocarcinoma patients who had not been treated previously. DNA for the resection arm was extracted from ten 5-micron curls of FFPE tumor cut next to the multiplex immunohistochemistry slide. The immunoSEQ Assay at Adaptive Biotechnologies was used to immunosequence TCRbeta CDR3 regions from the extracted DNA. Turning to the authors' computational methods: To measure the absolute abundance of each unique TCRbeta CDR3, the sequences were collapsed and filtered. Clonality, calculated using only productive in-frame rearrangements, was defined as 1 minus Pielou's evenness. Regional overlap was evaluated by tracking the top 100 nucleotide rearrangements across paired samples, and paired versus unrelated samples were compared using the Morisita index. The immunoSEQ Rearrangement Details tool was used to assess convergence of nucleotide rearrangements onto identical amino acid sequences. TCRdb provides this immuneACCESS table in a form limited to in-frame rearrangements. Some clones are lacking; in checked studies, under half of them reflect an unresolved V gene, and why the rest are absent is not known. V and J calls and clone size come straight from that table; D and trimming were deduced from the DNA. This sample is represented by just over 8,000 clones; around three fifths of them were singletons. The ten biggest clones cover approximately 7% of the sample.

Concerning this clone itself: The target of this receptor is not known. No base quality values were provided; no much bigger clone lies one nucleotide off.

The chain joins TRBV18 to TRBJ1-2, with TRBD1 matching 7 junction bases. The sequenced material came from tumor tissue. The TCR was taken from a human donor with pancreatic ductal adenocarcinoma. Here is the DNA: TGTGCCAGCTCACCGCAGGGGGATACAGACTATGGCTACACCTTC. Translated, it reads CASSPQGDTDYGYTF.